One and the same sample provided the 5 T cell receptor beta chains below, sequenced in a study of T-cell reconstitution after alpha-beta-depleted transplantation in children. Molecular barcoding with unique molecular identifiers was used for the TCRbeta library. TCRdb re-derived calls from the PCR reads in MiXCR, one entry per CDR3 protein. The sample includes approximately 650,000 distinct CDR3 sequences, 13% seen only once; the top ten take 0.79%. The sample here was PBMCs, taken before TCRalphabeta/CD19-depleted stem cell transplant. The receptors were gathered from a girl aged 2 to 10 with congenital amegakaryocytic thrombocytopenia, due to receive a stem cell transplant.

The table lists this clonotype with many counts. In DNA form, the CDR3 reads TGTGCCAGCAGCTGGGCGGGGGGGCAAGAGACCCAGTACTTC. Its translation: CASSWAGGQETQYF. The chain has TRBV5-5 and TRBJ2-5; 9 nucleotides agree with TRBD2. This CDR3 contains 14 residues. V lost 3 bases and J lost 2; bases outside the gene matches: 2. The germline gives CDR1 SGHKS, CDR2 YYEKEE (reference sequence).

In its sample, this clonotype was seen many times. This rearrangement joins TRBV20-1 to TRBJ1-1; 7 bases align to TRBD1. The trim removed 3 bases at V and 3 bases at J, leaving 4 bases unmatched. Germline V gives CDR1 DFQATT, CDR2 SNEGSKA (reference sequence). CDR3 size: 13 residues. CDR3: CSARTGRDTEAFF. CDR3 coding DNA: TGCAGTGCTAGGACAGGGCGGGACACTGAAGCTTTCTTT.

This clonotype was observed at least ten times. This chain links TRBV20-1 with TRBJ2-5, with TRBD2 as a possible D gene (5 bases). CDR1 is DFQATT, CDR2 SNEGSKA, per germline (reference sequence). The CDR3 is made up of 14 amino acids. Trimming took 0 bases from V and 5 from J, leaving 13 bases between them. In nucleotides, the CDR3 is TGCAGTGCTAGAGACTTTCGGGAATTGGAGACCCAGTACTTC. Residues: CSARDFRELETQYF.

The V gene is TRBV4-2, the J gene TRBJ1-2, with 7 bases aligning to TRBD1. The germline CDR1 and CDR2 sequences are LGHNA and YNFKEQ. The CDR3 is 14 amino acids. Trimming cost V 2 bases and J 3 bases; bases outside gene matches: 3. In DNA, the CDR3 is TGTGCCAGCAGCCAACGCGGGACAGACTATGGCTACACCTTC. As protein: CASSQRGTDYGYTF.

This clonotype was seen only a few times. The V and J genes are TRBV2 and TRBJ1-1; the D gene is possibly TRBD1 (5 bases). The ends were cut back, 6 bases at V and 1 base at J, with 12 bases in the middle. The CDR3 spans 14 residues. Per germline, CDR1 SNHLY and CDR2 FYNNEI. As DNA, the CDR3 is TGTGCCAGCAGGGAACAGGAGGGGAACACTGAAGCTTTCTTT. Amino acids: CASREQEGNTEAFF.